The 19 T cell receptor beta chains reported below all come from one sample, sequenced in a study of T cells after yellow fever vaccination. A single record per CDR3 protein comes from TCRdb applying MiXCR to the 5' RACE reads. Of around 550,000 distinct CDR3 sequences listed, over 15% are singletons. Sample: PBMCs, taken 15 days after the yellow fever booster vaccination. Source of these receptors: a man in his thirties or forties who received the YFV17D yellow fever vaccine.

This clonotype was recorded many times. The gene calls are TRBV7-8 and TRBJ1-5; D uncertain. V was clipped by 1 base and J by 4 bases, with 8 bases between them. The germline gives CDR1 SGHVS, CDR2 FQNEAQ. CDR3 size: 14 residues. CDR3 amino acids: CASSLVTANQPQHF. The CDR3 region has the DNA TGTGCCAGCAGCTTAGTAACAGCTAATCAGCCCCAGCATTTT.

This clonotype was detected only a few times. The J gene is TRBJ2-3, the V gene TRBV4-3, with 8 bases aligning to TRBD1. The V gene's germline CDR1 is LGHNA and CDR2 YSLEER. The CDR3 is made up of 15 amino acids. V trimming: 1 base; J trimming: 6 bases; junction bases outside the gene matches: 6. The CDR3 reads CASSQGPNRGDTQYF. CDR3 coding DNA: TGCGCCAGCAGCCAAGGCCCCAACAGGGGGGATACGCAGTATTTT.

The chain links TRBV20-1 to TRBJ2-2, with D unclear. V was trimmed by 3 bases and J by 4 bases, leaving 9 bases between them. The CDR3 has 13 residues. In germline, CDR1 is DFQATT, CDR2 SNEGSKA (reference sequence). CDR3 DNA sequence: TGCAGTGCTAGTTCCAGCGCCACCGGGGAGCTGTTTTTT. The encoded protein is CSASSSATGELFF.

This clonotype turned up a few times. CDR3 bases: TGTGCCAGCAGCTTAGTCGCCGGGGCGGGGGAGCAGTACTTC. Protein sequence: CASSLVAGAGEQYF. V and J are TRBV7-9 and TRBJ2-7, with D possibly being TRBD2 (6 bases). Germline V gene sequence: CDR1 SEHNR, CDR2 FQNEAQ (reference sequence). Trimming removed 1 base from V and 7 bases from J, with 14 bases in between. The CDR3 spans 14 residues.

The chain has TRBV5-1 and TRBJ2-3, with 10 bases matching TRBD1. With 4 bases clipped from V and 4 bases from J, the junction kept 12 bases outside the gene matches. The CDR3 is 17 residues long. The germline V gene has CDR1 SGHRS and CDR2 YFSETQ. CDR3 sequence: CASSPTLTGGAADTQYF. As DNA, the CDR3 is TGCGCCAGCAGCCCGACCTTGACAGGGGGCGCCGCAGATACGCAGTATTTT.

The rearrangement links TRBV20-1 to TRBJ2-5; D is unclear. The CDR3 consists of 14 residues. Germline V gene sequence: CDR1 DFQATT, CDR2 SNEGSKA (reference sequence). Trimming removed 5 bases at V and 9 bases at J, with 22 bases between. Written as DNA, the CDR3 is TGCAGTGCTTCCTCAAGAGTTTTTGGTTGGGCCCAGTACTTC. Translated, it gives CSASSRVFGWAQYF.

There are many counts of this clonotype. V usage is TRBV29-1 and J usage is TRBJ2-5; possible D gene TRBD2, 5 bases. This CDR3 is built from 12 residues. V dropped 4 bases and J dropped 1 base, with 7 bases sitting between them. Germline CDR1 SQVTM, CDR2 ANQGSEA. The chain's CDR3 is CSVVGVQETQYF. DNA of the CDR3: TGCAGCGTTGTCGGGGTCCAAGAGACCCAGTACTTC.

At least ten counts were recorded for this clonotype. The chain has TRBV18 and TRBJ1-4; D is undetermined. V lost 4 bases and J 4 bases, leaving 10 bases between the germline ends. CDR3 size: 14 residues. The germline CDR1 and CDR2 sequences are KGHSH and LQKENI. The CDR3 nucleotides are TGTGCCAGCTCACTGGTGGGAAGTAATGAAAAACTGTTTTTT. The encoded protein is CASSLVGSNEKLFF.

The chain carries TRBV7-2 and TRBJ2-5; D might be TRBD2 (5 bases). Per the germline V gene, CDR1 is SGHTA and CDR2 is FQGNSA. The length of the CDR3 is 12 residues. The V end lost 5 bases, the J end lost 7 bases, and 11 bases lay between the germline ends. The CDR3 DNA sequence: TGTGCCAGCAGCGGCGCGGGTGGGACCCAGTACTTC. The encoded protein is CASSGAGGTQYF.

V and J are TRBV7-9 and TRBJ2-3, with a weak D call TRBD1 (5 bases). The CDR3 consists of 16 residues. V lost 6 bases and J 0 bases, leaving 16 bases between the germline ends. Germline V gives CDR1 SEHNR, CDR2 FQNEAQ (reference sequence). CDR3 sequence: CASRDIDLGSTDTQYF. The CDR3 DNA is TGTGCCAGCAGGGACATTGATCTTGGGAGCACAGATACGCAGTATTTT.

The J gene is TRBJ2-2, the V gene TRBV12-3 or TRBV12-4, with D hard to call. There are 14 residues in the CDR3. V lost 4 bases and J 2 bases, leaving 8 bases between the germline ends. DNA for the CDR3: TGTGCCAGCAGTTGGTTACTTAACACCGGGGAGCTGTTTTTT. This translates into CASSWLLNTGELFF.

This clonotype occurred a few times. The J gene is TRBJ2-7, the V gene TRBV12-3 or TRBV12-4; weak D call: TRBD2 (7 bases). This CDR3 comprises 13 residues. The germline V and J ends were trimmed by 3 bases and 6 bases, with 12 bases remaining between them. The CDR3 sequence: CASSLGGGSEQYF. The CDR3 region has the DNA TGTGCCAGCAGTTTGGGAGGGGGAAGCGAGCAGTACTTC.

V usage is TRBV6-1 and J usage is TRBJ2-5; 7 positions match TRBD2. CDR1 and CDR2 from the germline V gene are MNHNS and SASEGT. The junction had 9 bases not matched to a gene; V was cut back by 5 bases and J by 3 bases. This CDR3 spans 15 amino acids. The CDR3 DNA is TGTGCCAGCAGTCTAACCGGGACTACGGAAGAGACCCAGTACTTC. Protein product: CASSLTGTTEETQYF.

This chain connects TRBV15 to TRBJ1-1; the D gene is possibly TRBD1 (5 bases). This CDR3 has 12 amino acids. Germline lookup yields CDR1 LNHNV and CDR2 YYDKDF (reference sequence). V lost 1 base and J 8 bases, leaving 8 bases between the germline ends. In DNA, the CDR3 is TGTGCCACCAGCAGAGTGGGACGGGAAGCTTTCTTT. It yields the protein CATSRVGREAFF.

This clonotype was observed a handful of times. The V call is TRBV30, the J call TRBJ2-5, with 11 bases lining up with TRBD1. The V and J ends lost 7 bases and 6 bases, in that order; junction bases with no gene match: 7. There are 13 residues in the CDR3. Germline-derived CDR1 and CDR2 are GTSNPN and SVGIG (reference sequence). This CDR3 reads CASGQGAGKTQYF. In nucleotides, the CDR3 is TGTGCCTCAGGACAGGGGGCCGGGAAGACCCAGTACTTC.

The sample holds a few counts of this clonotype. The CDR3 loop is CASSSLGGYYEQYF. CDR3 coding DNA: TGTGCCAGCAGCTCCCTAGGAGGGTACTACGAGCAGTACTTC. The chain recombines TRBV7-9 with TRBJ2-7, with D possibly matching TRBD2 (6 bases). This CDR3 is built from 14 residues. Germline V gene sequence: CDR1 SEHNR, CDR2 FQNEAQ (reference sequence). The V and J ends lost 4 bases and 3 bases respectively, with 13 bases between them.

This clonotype was counted only a few times. The genes are TRBV6-2 or TRBV6-3 and TRBJ2-7; tentative D call: TRBD2 (5 bases). The CDR3 sequence is 15 residues long. Germline V gives CDR1 MNHEY, CDR2 SVGEGT. Trimming left V 8 bases short and J 5 bases short, with 22 bases between. This chain's CDR3 is CASCRWAGIVDEQYF. The CDR3 coding sequence is TGTGCCAGCTGTCGCTGGGCCGGGATTGTGGACGAGCAGTACTTC.

This clonotype was observed a handful of times. The chain combines TRBV3-1 with TRBJ2-7, with D unresolved. V was trimmed by 5 bases and J by 2 bases, leaving 16 bases between them. The CDR3 sequence is 15 residues long. CDR1 and CDR2 (germline): LGHDT, YNNKEL (reference sequence). The CDR3 DNA sequence: TGTGCCAGCAGCAACCCTGCTTCGCTGCCCTACGAGCAGTACTTC. Translating gives CASSNPASLPYEQYF.

V is TRBV4-3 and J is TRBJ2-7; possibly TRBD1 or TRBD2 for D (5 bases each). CDR3 length equals 15 residues. Germline assignment: CDR1 LGHNA and CDR2 YSLEER. V lost 0 bases to trimming and J lost 3 bases, with 12 bases between them. The CDR3 spells CASSQEKGTYYEQYF. As DNA, the CDR3 is TGCGCCAGCAGCCAAGAAAAGGGGACCTACTACGAGCAGTACTTC.